Shown below are 18 T cell receptor beta chains from a single sample sequenced in a study of PD-1 blockade in mismatch repair-deficient tumors. Libraries were prepared by immunoSEQ multiplex PCR; TCRdb keeps only in-frame clonotypes and omits some of them. In the table there are over 14,000 clones, around 84% of which are singletons. As to time point: approximately ten-day in vitro stimulation with candidate neoantigen peptide 4. Antigen specificity for these receptors is unknown. This specimen consisted of cells cultured in vitro, obtained from a patient treated with pembrolizumab. These receptors all stem from an adult with mismatch repair-deficient cancer.

The chain couples TRBV9 to TRBJ2-7; 10 bases are a match to TRBD2. V trimming: 4 bases; J trimming: 4 bases; junction bases outside the gene matches: 8. The CDR3 is made up of 15 amino acids. Germline lookup yields CDR1 SGDLS and CDR2 YYNGEE. Written as DNA, the CDR3 is TGTGCCAGCAGCCCCCCTAGCGGGAGCGATTACGAGCAGTACTTC. This translates into CASSPPSGSDYEQYF.

This chain joins TRBV5-1 and TRBJ2-6, with D tentatively TRBD2 (6 bases). This CDR3 is built from 15 residues. Trimming pared 5 bases from V and 3 bases from J, leaving 12 bases between. Germline V lookup: CDR1 SGHRS, CDR2 YFSETQ. The DNA of the CDR3 is TGCGCCAGCAGACCGGGGGTTGGTGGGGCCAACGTCCTGACTTTC. Residues: CASRPGVGGANVLTF. The full variable domain, rest sourced from reference TRBV5-1 and TRBJ2-6, is KAGVTQTPRYLIKTRGQQVTLSCSPISGHRSVSWYQQTPGQGLQFLFEYFSETQRNKGNFPGRFSGRQFSNSRSEMNVSTLELGDSALYLCASRPGVGGANVLTFGAGSRLTVL.

This rearrangement joins TRBV30 to TRBJ2-6; D is unresolved. Trimming cost V 8 bases and J 3 bases, with 14 bases left between them. The CDR3 totals 14 residues. CDR1 is GTSNPN and CDR2 is SVGIG in the germline V gene (reference sequence). The chain's CDR3 is CAALRKGGANVLTF. The CDR3 DNA reads as TGTGCCGCATTACGGAAGGGTGGGGCCAACGTCCTGACTTTC.

This clone ranks as medium-sized. This chain connects TRBV28 to TRBJ2-7; possibly TRBD2 for D (6 bases). Germline assignment: CDR1 MDHEN and CDR2 SYDVKM. The V end was cut by 2 bases, the J end by 6 bases, with 11 bases between. The CDR3 sequence is 13 residues long. CDR3 DNA: TGTGCCAGCAGTTTACCGGGAGCAAGCGAGCAGTACTTC. It codes for CASSLPGASEQYF.

The chain is built from TRBV5-1 and TRBJ1-6, with D uncertain. The germline V gene encodes CDR1 SGHRS and CDR2 YFSETQ. The CDR3 is 15 amino acids. The V end was cut by 4 bases, the J end by 4 bases, with 12 bases between. The CDR3 DNA sequence: TGCGCCAGCAGCAAACTTACCGGATATAATTCACCCCTCCACTTT. Translated: CASSKLTGYNSPLHF. The whole variable domain, remainder taken from reference TRBV5-1 and TRBJ1-6, is KAGVTQTPRYLIKTRGQQVTLSCSPISGHRSVSWYQQTPGQGLQFLFEYFSETQRNKGNFPGRFSGRQFSNSRSEMNVSTLELGDSALYLCASSKLTGYNSPLHFGNGTRLTVT.

This chain links TRBV28 with TRBJ2-2, with D tentatively TRBD1 or TRBD2 (5 bases each). Per the germline V gene, CDR1 is MDHEN and CDR2 is SYDVKM. The CDR3 contains 18 residues. The V end lost 6 bases, the J end lost 5 bases, and 25 bases lay between the germline ends. The CDR3, as DNA: TGTGCCAGCAGCCCACTGGTTTTGAGGGGAGAGTTTACCGGGGAGCTGTTTTTT. Translated, it gives CASSPLVLRGEFTGELFF.

The V and J genes are TRBV7-8 and TRBJ2-7; D is unresolved. Germline-derived CDR1 and CDR2 are SGHVS and FQNEAQ. This CDR3 is built from 13 residues. V shed 1 base and J shed 2 bases, with 6 bases lying between them. In nucleotides, the CDR3 is TGTGCCAGCAGCTTAGGTCGGACCTACGAGCAGTACTTC. The encoded protein is CASSLGRTYEQYF.

The chain is built from TRBV7-2 and TRBJ2-1, with 8 bases that match TRBD2. The germline CDR1 and CDR2 sequences are SGHTA and FQGNSA. V shed 2 bases and J 5 bases; nucleotides not matched to a gene: 17. The CDR3 is 19 amino acids. In nucleotides, the CDR3 is TGTGCCAGCAGCTTACCCACTTGGCGGGAGGCCCATATACACAATGAGCAGTTCTTC. As protein: CASSLPTWREAHIHNEQFF.

The chain joins TRBV9 to TRBJ2-7; TRBD1 agrees at 8 bases. This CDR3 comprises 15 residues. In germline, CDR1 is SGDLS, CDR2 YYNGEE. V lost 3 bases to trimming and J lost 5 bases; unmatched junction nucleotides: 10. The CDR3 spells CASSARLDREDEQYF. CDR3 DNA: TGTGCCAGCAGCGCCCGTTTGGACAGGGAGGACGAGCAGTACTTC.

The V call is TRBV6-5, the J call TRBJ2-7; TRBD1 aligns across 7 bases. Germline CDR1 MNHEY, CDR2 SVGAGI. V gave up 5 bases and J gave up 0 bases; unmatched junction bases: 4. This CDR3 spans 14 amino acids. This CDR3 is CASSPTGVSYEQYF. CDR3 in DNA: TGTGCCAGCAGTCCTACAGGGGTCTCCTACGAGCAGTACTTC.

The V gene is TRBV6-6, the J gene TRBJ2-3; 10 nucleotides agree with TRBD1. The CDR3 has 15 residues. Germline V CDR1 and CDR2: MNHNY, SVGAGI (reference sequence). V dropped 5 bases and J dropped 9; count of bases not matched to a gene: 11. The CDR3 loop is CASSTDRGPWGTQYF. The CDR3 DNA sequence: TGTGCCAGCAGTACCGACAGGGGGCCCTGGGGGACGCAGTATTTT.

The chain has TRBV2 and TRBJ2-1; 7 bases match TRBD2. The CDR3 covers 16 residues. Unmatched junction bases numbered 15, after V lost 6 bases and J lost 7 bases. Germline-derived CDR1 and CDR2 are SNHLY and FYNNEI. CDR3 sequence (DNA): TGTGCCAGCAGGGCCGGGGCTAGCGGCCTAGATAATGAGCAGTTCTTC. This codes for CASRAGASGLDNEQFF.

The chain combines TRBV4-2 with TRBJ1-1, with D unclear. Germline values: CDR1 LGHNA, CDR2 YNFKEQ. The CDR3 consists of 15 residues. V shed 4 bases and J shed 3 bases, with 15 bases lying between them. The CDR3 sequence: CASSPRFGRDTEAFF. In DNA, the CDR3 is TGTGCCAGCAGCCCCCGATTTGGACGGGACACTGAAGCTTTCTTT.

J is TRBJ2-3 and V is TRBV6-6, with D perhaps given as TRBD1 or TRBD2 (5 bases each). The germline gives CDR1 MNHNY, CDR2 SVGAGI (reference sequence). Trimming shortened V by 6 bases and J by 2 bases, and 18 bases separated the two germline ends. This CDR3 is built from 16 residues. The CDR3 is CASRTFRPGTTDTQYF. CDR3 coding DNA: TGTGCCAGCAGGACCTTCCGACCCGGGACCACAGATACGCAGTATTTT.

The gene calls are TRBV7-2 and TRBJ1-2; D unclear. Between the trimmed V and J ends, which lost 0 bases and 8 bases, there was a span of 16 bases. Per the germline V gene, CDR1 is SGHTA and CDR2 is FQGNSA. CDR3 length: 15 residues. The CDR3 sequence: CASSLAGGNSGGYTF. In nucleotides, the CDR3 is TGTGCCAGCAGCTTAGCGGGCGGGAACAGTGGAGGCTACACCTTC.

The J gene is TRBJ1-4, the V gene TRBV9, with D possibly TRBD1 on 5 matching bases. The V gene lost 0 bases and the J gene lost 5 bases, with 11 bases spanning the gap. There are 15 residues in the CDR3. CDR1 is SGDLS and CDR2 is YYNGEE in the germline V gene. DNA of the CDR3: TGTGCCAGCAGCGTAGTGGGCACAGGCAATGAAAAACTGTTTTTT. Translating gives CASSVVGTGNEKLFF.

The V gene is TRBV11-2, the J gene TRBJ2-7, with D unclear. The CDR3 sequence is 13 residues long. Germline loops: CDR1 SGHAT, CDR2 FQNNGV. V was trimmed by 0 bases and J by 4 bases, leaving 7 bases between them. CDR3 residues: CASSLEIRYEQYF. The CDR3, as DNA: TGTGCCAGCAGCTTAGAAATTAGGTACGAGCAGTACTTC.

The V and J genes are TRBV11-2 and TRBJ1-2, with D tentatively TRBD1 (6 bases). V dropped 1 base and J dropped 2 bases, with 8 bases sitting between them. Germline V gives CDR1 SGHAT, CDR2 FQNNGV. This CDR3 is built from 14 residues. The CDR3 here is CASSLGQGNYGYTF. The CDR3 region has the DNA TGTGCCAGCAGCTTAGGCCAGGGGAACTATGGCTACACCTTC.